The T cell receptor beta chain under discussion was sequenced for a study of T cells expressing NK-cell markers. Study findings and constraints: Five or six donors showed dominant NKG2C+ clonotypes comprising about 1.0-7.5% of their CD8+ T cells.

With respect to this clonotype: The antigen remains undetermined.

The CDR3 length is 16 residues. Germline CDR1 reads SGHVS; CDR2 reads FNYEAQ. The TCR beta cDNA came from 5'RACE template switching with UMIs. For each CDR3 protein, TCRdb gives one entry from its re-call of the 5' RACE reads, without DNA. This specimen shows around 100,000 distinct CDR3 sequences; the ten leading clones hold approximately 18%. The genes are TRBV7-6 and TRBJ2-1; TCRdb's D call of TRBD1 is untestable without DNA. The sample was blood T cells: a sorted CD56 or NKG2C T cell subset, CD4+ or CD8+ T cells, or bulk PBMC T cells (not recorded which). The receptor was isolated from a woman aged 18-69 years in good health. The CDR3 loop is CASSPPPGFGYNEQFF.